These 20 T cell receptor beta chains share one sample of origin, sequenced in a study of human CD8 memory T cell subsets. Researchers made TCR beta libraries via UMI-labeled 5' RACE. TCRdb processed the 5' RACE reads again and assigns one entry to each CDR3 protein, with no DNA. The listing contains about 10,000 distinct CDR3 sequences. The specimen sequenced was CD8+ T cells from PBMCs. The receptors come from a human donor in good health.

The chain links TRBV2 to TRBJ2-5; TCRdb reports TRBD1, a call that lacks DNA to check it against. The CDR3 contains 13 residues. The germline CDR1 and CDR2 sequences are SNHLY and FYNNEI. CDR3 sequence reads: CASIGTMEETQYF.

The chain is built from TRBV25-1 and TRBJ2-1. The CDR3 extends over 16 amino acids. Germline assignment: CDR1 MGHDK and CDR2 SYGVNS. CDR3 loop: CASSWDMTGAYNEQFF.

The chain recombines TRBV7-3 with TRBJ2-1; the D gene TCRdb calls, TRBD2, cannot be checked with no DNA. The V gene's germline CDR1 is SGHTA and CDR2 FQGTGA. The CDR3 contains 13 residues. The CDR3 protein is CASSPHPANEQFF.

The V gene is TRBV6-6, the J gene TRBJ2-7; TCRdb lists TRBD1, though no DNA is available to test this call. CDR1 is MNHNY, CDR2 SVGAGI, per germline (reference sequence). The CDR3 is made up of 15 amino acids. The CDR3 sequence is CASSYGGGDLYEQYF.

The chain recombines TRBV10-1 with TRBJ2-2; TCRdb's D gene call, TRBD1, goes unchecked for lack of DNA. Per germline, CDR1 WNHNN and CDR2 SYGVQD (reference sequence). The CDR3 extends over 14 amino acids. The CDR3 reads CASSDAPGSEELFF.

The J gene is TRBJ1-1, the V gene TRBV7-9; the D call from TCRdb, TRBD1, cannot be confirmed without DNA. The CDR3 runs 15 residues. Looked up from germline, CDR1 is SEHNR and CDR2 is FQNEAQ (reference sequence). This CDR3 reads CASSHLTGMNTEAFF.

The CDR3 sequence is CASRPGTSTQYF. The chain combines TRBV7-2 with TRBJ2-3; TCRdb designates TRBD2, a call that cannot be tested without DNA. Germline CDR1 reads SGHTA; CDR2 reads FQGNSA. This CDR3 has 12 amino acids.

By frequency, this clonotype registers medium-sized. The rearrangement uses TRBV5-8 and TRBJ2-1; TCRdb names TRBD1, which stays unverified in the absence of DNA. Germline V gene data show CDR1 as SGHTS and CDR2 as YDEGEE. The CDR3 has 15 residues. CDR3 loop: CASSLGTGFYNEQFF.

The CDR3 sequence is CASSLFGEQETQYF. The chain recombines TRBV28 with TRBJ2-5. Germline V gene sequence: CDR1 MDHEN, CDR2 SYDVKM. CDR3 size: 14 residues.

The rearrangement uses TRBV12-3 or TRBV12-4 and TRBJ2-1; TCRdb picks TRBD2, but there is no DNA to check that call. The CDR3 totals 17 residues. CDR3 sequence: CASSPPLATLLQDEQFF.

The chain has TRBV27 and TRBJ2-1; TCRdb's D gene call, TRBD2, goes unchecked for lack of DNA. Germline V lookup: CDR1 MNHEY, CDR2 SMNVEV (reference sequence). CDR3 length: 15 amino acids. The chain's CDR3 is CASSLAGLGPNEQFF.

The chain is built from TRBV28 and TRBJ1-5; absent DNA, TCRdb's TRBD1 call cannot be checked. The CDR3 totals 13 residues. The germline V gene encodes CDR1 MDHEN and CDR2 SYDVKM. The CDR3 here is CASDQGGYQPQHF. The entire variable domain, with the rest obtained from reference TRBV28 and TRBJ1-5, is as follows: DVKVTQSSRYLVKRTGEKVFLECVQDMDHENMFWYRQDPGLGLRLIYFSYDVKMKEKGDIPEGYSVSREKKERFSLILESASTNQTSMYLCASDQGGYQPQHFGDGTRLSIL.

This clonotype counts as medium-sized (0.01 to 0.1%) by frequency. The CDR3 is CASSQAAGTVNEQFF. The V and J genes are TRBV4-1 and TRBJ2-1; TCRdb names TRBD1, which stays unverified in the absence of DNA. Germline CDR1 is MGHRA and CDR2 is YSYEKL. The CDR3 runs 15 residues.

The V call is TRBV4-3, the J call TRBJ2-7; with no DNA, the TCRdb D assignment of TRBD2 cannot be verified. The CDR3 consists of 16 residues. From germline, CDR1 is LGHNA and CDR2 YSLEER. CDR3 in amino acids: CASSQDRRGGNYEQYF.

J is TRBJ2-7 and V is TRBV24-1; absent DNA, TCRdb's TRBD1 call cannot be checked. From germline, CDR1 is KGHDR and CDR2 SFDVKD. The CDR3 has 13 residues. The CDR3 protein is CATSAGQFYEQYF.

This rearrangement joins TRBV6-6 to TRBJ2-1. Looked up from germline, CDR1 is MNHNY and CDR2 is SVGAGI (reference sequence). The CDR3 has 13 amino acids. Here the CDR3 reads CASSYSGSSEQFF.

The rearrangement uses TRBV28 and TRBJ2-3; the D call from TCRdb, TRBD2, cannot be confirmed without DNA. Germline V gene data show CDR1 as MDHEN and CDR2 as SYDVKM. This CDR3 spans 14 amino acids. The CDR3 sequence: CASRGGSGGDTQYF.

The chain employs TRBV12-3 or TRBV12-4 and TRBJ1-1. The CDR3 runs 15 residues. The CDR3 loop is CASSLRVRRLTEAFF.

This chain joins TRBV27 and TRBJ2-7; TCRdb returns TRBD1, unconfirmable since there is no DNA. The CDR3 sequence is 14 residues long. Per germline, CDR1 MNHEY and CDR2 SMNVEV (reference sequence). The CDR3 sequence: CASGTGQALYEQYF.

J is TRBJ2-2 and V is TRBV29-1; TCRdb's D call of TRBD2 is untestable without DNA. CDR1 and CDR2 from the germline V gene are SQVTM and ANQGSEA. This CDR3 has 17 amino acids. The CDR3 sequence: CSAQGLAGGRNTGELFF.